Detailed here is one T cell receptor (beta chain). These data originate in a study of OX40 agonist ivuxolimab in advanced cancers. Study-wide background: The diagnoses of dose-escalation patients were hepatocellular carcinoma, melanoma, renal cell or head and neck cancer.

Clones were sequenced by immunoSEQ multiplex PCR, and TCRdb holds only the in-frame ones, with some missing. The sample comprises some 30,000 clones, roughly 76% of which are singletons, and about 20% rests with the top ten. This TCR came from an adult with an advanced solid tumor such as melanoma, head and neck, liver or kidney cancer. The sample in question was CD4+ or CD8+ T cells sorted from blood, obtained in a trial of the OX40 agonist ivuxolimab.

The CDR3 bases are TGTGCCAGCAGCTTAGACGGTCAGGCGCGTTACATTCAGTACTTC. Protein: CASSLDGQARYIQYF. The chain combines TRBV7-9 with TRBJ2-4; no definite D call. The CDR3 contains 15 residues. Germline CDR1 SEHNR, CDR2 FQNEAQ (reference sequence). The V gene lost 1 base and the J gene lost 8 bases, with 15 bases spanning the gap.